Detailed here is one T cell receptor beta chain. No antigen is known for it. This sample was taken from a study of Ad26.COV2.S vaccination and SARS-CoV-2 variants. Per the germline V gene, CDR1 is SGHNT and CDR2 is YENEEA. V lost 1 base and J lost 10, with 7 bases in between. CDR3 length equals 11 residues. TCRdb keeps only in-frame clones here, not all; method: immunoSEQ multiplex PCR. The sample contains about 450,000 clones, approximately 92% of which appear only once. Broader study findings: Vaccinees showed greater spike-specific TCR breadth than placebo recipients.

Treatment reported: around 19 received Ad26.COV2.S at low or high dose, single or two shots; a few received placebo; per-sample allocation not given. Samples were taken on day 63 after the first vaccine or placebo injection. The TCR sequence derives from a person aged 18 to 59 who received the Ad26.COV2.S COVID-19 vaccine or a placebo. This material consisted of peripheral blood, taken in a trial of Ad26.COV2.S vaccine versus placebo. The V call is TRBV11-3, the J call TRBJ1-1; TRBD1 might be the D (5 bases). The CDR3: CASSLVRGAFF. CDR3 bases: TGTGCCAGCAGCTTAGTAAGGGGAGCTTTCTTT.